This TCR beta chain emerged from a study of blood T cell repertoires in COVID-19 (dated by TCRdb to the early 2020s). Regarding the complete study: Samples covering the acute and convalescent phases of COVID-19 were provided by collaborators in the United States, Italy and Spain. Deeply sampled blood TCRbeta repertoires from subjects exposed to, actively infected with, or recovered from COVID-19 were included in the dataset. A de-identified subject ID, COVID-19 status, age in years and sex were almost always included in the sample metadata. The material from the prospective study consisted of cDNA or gDNA derived from T cells, B-cell-depleted T cells, or PBMCs. Samples were obtained from the ongoing ImmuneRACE study (first 160 participants) and from 1,254 subjects provided by 6 global collaborators. The repertoires were released in a freely available public database meant as a resource for research on the immune response to SARS-CoV-2. HLA class I and class II types, where available, came from metadata supplied by the sample provider rather than from assay-based typing. The investigation overall reported the following: The quantity of clinical and demographic metadata differed by source and by participant and was supplied without curation.

The collaborating institutions used their own protocols to collect whole blood in K2EDTA tubes. For TCRbeta analysis, collaborator samples were shipped as frozen whole blood, as isolated PBMCs, or as DNA extracted from either sample type. To note about this clone: No cognate antigen has been identified for it. No clone much larger than this one lies a single base away; base qualities are absent.

TCRbeta CDR3 regions were amplified from genomic DNA using the immunoSEQ Assay, a bias-controlled multiplex PCR. Per the authors' processing: Nucleated cell counts per sample were estimated from amplification of reference gene primers within the assay. To quantify the absolute abundance of each unique TCRbeta CDR3 rearrangement, sequence reads were collapsed and filtered. For each sample, productive Simpson clonality was calculated by taking the square root of Simpson's diversity index across productive rearrangements. The source is immuneACCESS, and TCRdb retained only in-frame sequences with V and J called. Part of the clones is not carried over; for the studies checked, unresolved V genes explain less than half of this, and the remainder is unexplained. The DNA was the basis for D and trimming; V, J and clone size are from that table. This sample gives 150,000 to 200,000 clones in total; roughly four fifths of them show up just once. Clones ranked in the top ten supply under 3% of the sample.

Its CDR3 holds 15 amino acids, cysteine through phenylalanine. Only the CDR3 part of the read is kept: 45 bases, read in frame from the first base. CDR1 SGHRS and CDR2 YFSETQ are derived from the germline V gene. V has 2 bases trimmed and J has 0 bases trimmed; junction bases matching no gene number 1. Sequencing was done on a sample of peripheral blood. Here the chain combines TRBV5-1 and TRBJ2-1; 8 central bases correspond to TRBD2. The TCR comes from a human donor with acute or convalescent COVID-19. The donor label of this sample is uncertain. The CDR3 in this case is CASSFGGASYNEQFF. The nucleotide sequence reads as follows: TGCGCCAGCAGCTTCGGGGGGGCCTCCTACAATGAGCAGTTCTTC.